These 9 T cell receptor beta chains originate from one sample sequenced in a study of CD8+ T cells in alopecia areata. cDNA reverse transcribed from extracted RNA served as the sequencing template. The protocol was immunoSEQ multiplex PCR, while the TCRdb copy is restricted to in-frame clones and leaves out a portion. The sample has 95,000 to 110,000 clones, approximately 58% seen once. The sequenced sample was CD4+ T cells sorted from blood. Source of these receptors: a human donor in good health.

The rearrangement links TRBV15 to TRBJ2-3; D gene uncertain. There are 14 residues in the CDR3. Trimming pared 0 bases from V and 6 bases from J, leaving 10 bases between. Per germline, CDR1 LNHNV and CDR2 YYDKDF (reference sequence). The CDR3 is CATSRDRVADTQYF. Written as DNA, the CDR3 is TGTGCCACCAGCAGAGATAGGGTCGCCGATACGCAGTATTTT.

This clone was observed a few times. The rearrangement uses TRBV5-6 and TRBJ1-2; a possible D gene is TRBD1 (6 bases). Germline V gene lookup returns CDR1 SGHDT and CDR2 YYEEEE. This CDR3 spans 14 amino acids. Trimming took 0 bases from V and 0 from J, leaving 6 bases between them. Written as DNA, the CDR3 is TGTGCCAGCAGCTTGGGACAGGCTAACTATGGCTACACCTTC. Translation gives CASSLGQANYGYTF. Combining the CDR3 with reference TRBV5-6 and TRBJ1-2 gives the whole variable domain DAGVTQSPTHLIKTRGQQVTLRCSPKSGHDTVSWYQQALGQGPQFIFQYYEEEERQRGNFPDRFSGHQFPNYSSELNVNALLLGDSALYLCASSLGQANYGYTFGSGTRLTVV.

A few counts support this clone. The chain combines TRBV28 with TRBJ1-2; D ambiguous. Looked up from germline, CDR1 is MDHEN and CDR2 is SYDVKM. Deletions cut 1 base from V and 5 bases from J, with 5 bases between. CDR3 length: 12 amino acids. In DNA form, the CDR3 reads TGTGCCAGCAGTTTATTGCCTTATGGCTACACCTTC. This sequence encodes CASSLLPYGYTF.

The V call is TRBV11-2, the J call TRBJ1-2; 8 nucleotides match TRBD1. Germline V gene sequence: CDR1 SGHAT, CDR2 FQNNGV. V was pared by 1 base and J by 7 bases, with 5 bases of the junction left unmatched. This CDR3 is 14 amino acids long. CDR3 in amino acids: CASSLARQGAGYTF. CDR3 nucleotides: TGTGCCAGCAGCTTAGCGCGCCAGGGGGCTGGCTACACCTTC.

The chain links TRBV4-3 to TRBJ2-5, with 7 nucleotides matching TRBD1. V was pared by 1 base and J by 7 bases, with 18 bases of the junction left unmatched. The CDR3 totals 18 residues. In germline, CDR1 is LGHNA, CDR2 YSLEER. For the CDR3, the DNA is TGCGCCAGCAGCCAAGTTTTAGTCCGAGCCCGCACAGGGGTGACCCAGTACTTC. Protein product: CASSQVLVRARTGVTQYF.

This clone was seen ten or more times. The chain couples TRBV28 to TRBJ2-2; 10 bases are a match to TRBD1. The CDR3 covers 15 residues. The germline CDR1 and CDR2 sequences are MDHEN and SYDVKM. The ends lost 3 bases at V and 6 bases at J; junction bases unmatched: 4. The CDR3, as DNA: TGTGCCAGCAGTTTGGGACAGGGGACGTCCGGGGAGCTGTTTTTT. Translated, it gives CASSLGQGTSGELFF.

In its sample, this clone was seen a few times. This sequence joins TRBV30 and TRBJ1-5; D unclear. Looked up from germline, CDR1 is GTSNPN and CDR2 is SVGIG (reference sequence). This CDR3 region has 13 residues. With 0 bases removed from V and 0 bases from J, the gap between germline ends came to 3 bases. The CDR3 spells CAWSVHSNQPQHF. The CDR3 bases are TGTGCCTGGAGTGTACATAGCAATCAGCCCCAGCATTTT.

J is TRBJ2-1 and V is TRBV7-9; the match to TRBD2 covers 10 bases. CDR1 is SEHNR, CDR2 FQNEAQ, per germline (reference sequence). The CDR3 totals 15 residues. J gave up 1 base and V 8 bases, and 5 bases lay outside the gene matches. In nucleotides, the CDR3 is TGTGCCAGCGCCGTAGCGGGGGGATCCTACAATGAGCAGTTCTTC. This translates into CASAVAGGSYNEQFF.

V usage is TRBV7-2 and J usage is TRBJ2-3; weak D call: TRBD1 (5 bases). The CDR3 covers 15 residues. Trimming pared 5 bases from V and 2 bases from J, leaving 14 bases between. Germline CDR1 is SGHTA and CDR2 is FQGNSA. CDR3 in DNA: TGTGCCAGCAGCCAACAGGTCTCCCTCACAGATACGCAGTATTTT. As protein: CASSQQVSLTDTQYF.